These 3 T cell receptor beta chains came from one sample sequenced in a study of T-cell reconstitution after alpha-beta-depleted transplantation in children. Unique molecular identifiers featured in how the TCRbeta library was prepared. TCRdb fed the PCR reads into MiXCR, producing one record per CDR3 protein. The sample records 250,000 to 350,000 distinct CDR3 sequences, around 9.6% being singletons. The sequencing used PBMCs from the stem cell graft donor, collected from the stem cell graft. The receptor source for this set is a human donor who donated a stem cell graft to a child with SCID.

This clonotype was seen a few times. The V gene is TRBV7-9, the J gene TRBJ2-3; no definite D call. Germline CDR1 and CDR2: SEHNR and FQNEAQ (reference sequence). The CDR3 is made up of 15 amino acids. Trimming took 7 bases from V and 2 from J, leaving 16 bases between them. The CDR3 nucleotides are TGTGCCAGCACCCAGATGACCAGCTACACAGATACGCAGTATTTT. Amino acids: CASTQMTSYTDTQYF.

The rearrangement joins TRBV27 to TRBJ2-7, with D perhaps being TRBD1 or TRBD2 (6 bases each). Looked up from germline, CDR1 is MNHEY and CDR2 is SMNVEV (reference sequence). The CDR3 has 15 amino acids. With 4 bases removed from V and 2 bases from J, the gap between germline ends came to 15 bases. The CDR3 DNA reads as TGTGCCAGCAGTTCCGCTGGAGGGGGAACCTACGAGCAGTACTTC. Translation: CASSSAGGGTYEQYF.

This clonotype was seen repeatedly, ten times or more. The chain is built from TRBV7-3 and TRBJ2-3, with D possibly TRBD1 on 6 matching bases. Per the germline V gene, CDR1 is SGHTA and CDR2 is FQGTGA. V was trimmed by 5 bases and J by 5 bases, leaving 8 bases between them. The length of the CDR3 is 12 residues. Written as DNA, the CDR3 is TGTGCCAGCAGCAGGACAGAAGATACGCAGTATTTT. As protein: CASSRTEDTQYF.